This T cell receptor beta chain was found in a study of CD8+ T cells in alopecia areata (dated by TCRdb to 2017 to 2018). In terms of the full investigation: Treated patients were enrolled in an open-label pilot trial of oral tofacitinib, 5 to 10 mg twice daily, for moderate-to-severe alopecia areata. In both human patients and the C3H/HeJ mouse model, the study applied high-throughput TCRbeta sequencing to look at T cell clonal expansion in alopecia areata. RNA was obtained with the PAXgene miRNA kit for fixed scalp, the miRNeasy kit for PBMCs, and the RNeasy kit for mouse skin. Scalp clonality was compared across normal scalp (n=4), patchy alopecia areata scalp (n=8), and alopecia totalis/universalis scalp (n=8). Patients on tofacitinib were biopsied at baseline and after 4 and 24 weeks of treatment, and several of the patients also had a later scalp biopsy. Tofacitinib was given for 6 to 18 months, followed by 6 months of follow-up off drug to assess delayed response and recurrence. On the human side, TCRbeta sequencing was run on scalp tissue and on sorted CD4+ and CD8+ peripheral blood T cells from healthy controls and from alopecia areata patients with either patchy or totalis/universalis disease. Amplification of TCRbeta CDR3 regions was done by immunoSEQ multiplex PCR using 35 Vbeta forward primers and 13 Jbeta reverse primers.

To prepare the library, the immunoSEQ multiplex PCR assay was applied. RNA was extracted from all samples and reverse transcribed into cDNA, which served as template for TCR sequencing. First-strand cDNA was synthesized using SuperScript III with a 2:1 mix of oligo-dT and random hexamers. A synthetic immune receptor repertoire was used to assess amplification bias, and residual bias was removed computationally. The published analysis was carried out like this. Raw reads were preprocessed to remove errors, and CDR3 was defined by IMGT conventions from the conserved cysteine to phenylalanine. Clonality was calculated as 1 minus Shannon entropy normalized by log2 of the number of productive unique TCRs. CD4 or CD8 identity of scalp clones was inferred by cross-referencing scalp TCRbeta sequences with sorted blood CD4 and CD8 repertoires. This is the immuneACCESS table as TCRdb keeps it, with only in-frame sequences that have V and J called. A part of the clones is gone; compared with another copy, unresolved V genes explain less than half, and the rest is unexplained. The V and J calls and clone size are taken from that table; D and trimming were inferred from the DNA. Present in this sample are over 100,000 clones, around 49% of which were seen just once. Of the sample, 18% is held by the ten largest clones.

From its cysteine to its phenylalanine, the CDR3 spans 14 amino acids. Solely the CDR3 DNA is kept, with 42 bases framed from the first base. Taken from the germline V gene, the CDR1 and CDR2 loops are SGDLS and YYNGEE. Trimming at the junction amounts to 4 bases on V and 2 bases on J, and the germline ends lie 12 bases apart. Overall results and qualifications from the work: Unlike mouse skin, where gammadelta T cells dominate, normal human skin contains resident alphabeta T cells that get sequenced too, which complicates analysis of the scalp TCR repertoire. Compared with normal scalp, lesional scalp, particularly in alopecia totalis/universalis, had higher clonality and more expanded CD8+ clones, which suggests antigenic drive. Shared TCR sequences between patients were less evident than in mice, which may be partly attributable to HLA diversity in the patient population.

The time point label, read with the paper, signifies: baseline before oral tofacitinib. From alopecia areata patients, peripheral blood was collected along with lesional scalp punch biopsies. PBMCs were isolated by density centrifugation and stained for CD3, CD4 and CD8, after which CD4+ and CD8+ T cells were sorted on a FACSAria. This clone has only a few counts. Its antigen is still unknown. Nothing much larger sits one base from this clone, and base qualities are not available. This receptor was obtained from a human donor with alopecia areata. Sequencing was performed on CD8+ T cells sorted from blood, taken at week 0. The chain uses TRBV9 and TRBJ2-5; perhaps TRBD1 is the D gene, with 5 bases matching. The sequenced DNA: TGTGCCAGCAGCCCCCAGGACATGCAAGAGACCCAGTACTTC. Its product reads: CASSPQDMQETQYF.